The 7 T cell receptor beta chains listed next were all sequenced from one sample in a study of T cell responses to AZD1222 COVID-19 vaccine (TCRdb year 2021). Library preparation used the immunoSEQ multiplex PCR assay. TCRdb's version of the immuneACCESS table is confined to in-frame rearrangements and falls short of the full clone set. An unresolved V gene accounts for under half of the shortfall where checked; the remainder is of unknown origin. Within this sample are over 150,000 clones, with almost 90% of them counted one time only. The leading ten clones occupy 0.4% to 0.5% of the sample. What the time point label conveys for this sample: baseline before first vaccination. This material consisted of peripheral blood, taken on day 0 of AZD1222 vaccination. The receptors shown here come from an adult in good health.

The chain recombines TRBV9 with TRBJ2-5, with unresolved D. V lost 0 bases and J lost 0, with 9 bases in between. The CDR3 totals 15 residues. Germline assignment: CDR1 SGDLS and CDR2 YYNGEE. The CDR3 DNA is TGTGCCAGCAGCGTAGGTTCGAGGTACCAAGAGACCCAGTACTTC. Protein: CASSVGSRYQETQYF.

V usage is TRBV27 and J usage is TRBJ2-2, with TRBD1 identical over 7 bases. Per germline, CDR1 MNHEY and CDR2 SMNVEV (reference sequence). The junction had 4 bases not matched to a gene; V was cut back by 6 bases and J by 6 bases. The CDR3 contains 13 residues. The CDR3 sequence is CASRRQGPGELFF. As DNA, the CDR3 is TGTGCCAGCAGACGACAGGGCCCCGGGGAGCTGTTTTTT.

The chain employs TRBV7-9 and TRBJ1-4; perhaps TRBD1 as D (5 bases). The CDR3 is made up of 16 amino acids. Between the trimmed V and J ends, which lost 1 base and 3 bases, there was a span of 12 bases. Germline assignment: CDR1 SEHNR and CDR2 FQNEAQ (reference sequence). The CDR3 DNA sequence: TGTGCCAGCAGCTTAGAAGGCAGGGTACCTAATGAAAAACTGTTTTTT. It is translated as CASSLEGRVPNEKLFF. Using reference TRBV7-9 and TRBJ1-4 for the parts outside the CDR3, the full variable domain is DTGVSQNPRHKITKRGQNVTFRCDPISEHNRLYWYRQTLGQGPEFLTYFQNEAQLEKSRLLSDRFSAERPKGSFSTLEIQRTEQGDSAMYLCASSLEGRVPNEKLFFGSGTQLSVL.

This clone appeared a single time. The V call is TRBV7-6, the J call TRBJ1-2; D remains unclear. This CDR3 contains 13 residues. Trimming took off 2 bases at V and 10 bases at J, with 14 bases between the two ends. Germline CDR1 SGHVS, CDR2 FNYEAQ. The CDR3 DNA sequence: TGTGCCAGCAGCTTATCCGGGTCATCGTTCTACACCTTC. Amino acid sequence: CASSLSGSSFYTF. The entire variable domain, with the rest obtained from reference TRBV7-6 and TRBJ1-2, is as follows: GAGVSQSPRYKVTKRGQDVALRCDPISGHVSLYWYRQALGQGPEFLTYFNYEAQQDKSGLPNDRFSAERPEGSISTLTIQRTEQRDSAMYRCASSLSGSSFYTFGSGTRLTVV.

This clone appeared a single time. The chain is built from TRBV7-9 and TRBJ2-3; 8 positions agree with TRBD1. The CDR3 sequence is 15 residues long. Germline CDR1 reads SEHNR; CDR2 reads FQNEAQ (reference sequence). V was pared by 5 bases and J by 0 bases, with 4 bases of the junction left unmatched. CDR3 sequence: CASSRTGGSTDTQYF. CDR3 in DNA: TGTGCCAGCAGCCGCACAGGGGGGAGCACAGATACGCAGTATTTT. Complete variable domain (other parts from reference TRBV7-9 and TRBJ2-3): DTGVSQNPRHKITKRGQNVTFRCDPISEHNRLYWYRQTLGQGPEFLTYFQNEAQLEKSRLLSDRFSAERPKGSFSTLEIQRTEQGDSAMYLCASSRTGGSTDTQYFGPGTRLTVL.

With regard to this clone: Other DNA sequences within the sample encode an identical CDR3. This chain uses TRBV6-1 with TRBJ1-5, with 8 bases aligning to TRBD1. CDR3 size: 14 residues. Germline lookup yields CDR1 MNHNS and CDR2 SASEGT. V shed 3 bases, J shed 6 bases, and the junction held 4 bases outside the gene matches. The DNA for the CDR3 is TGTGCCAGCAGTGAGGCAGGGGGCGGTCAGCCCCAGCATTTT. Protein sequence: CASSEAGGGQPQHF.

The CDR3 here is CASSLAADYGYTF. CDR3 bases: TGCGCCAGCAGCTTGGCGGCAGACTATGGCTACACCTTC. The rearrangement joins TRBV5-1 to TRBJ1-2, with unresolved D. CDR1 and CDR2 (germline): SGHRS, YFSETQ. The CDR3 extends over 13 amino acids. V was pared by 0 bases and J by 3 bases, with 6 bases between.